This TCR beta chain was retrieved from a study of T and B cells in COVID-19 patients. The study's findings and limits: No sequencing was yet done of CD4+, regulatory or CD8+ subsets, or of SARS-CoV-2-responsive or tetramer+ sorted cells.

From blood, about 240-550 ng of genomic DNA served as TRB template. By share of the sample, this clonotype is medium-sized. Its antigen remains unknown. Multiplex PCR with BIOMED2 TRB-A/B primer pools amplified TRB rearrangements. TCRdb passed the multiplex PCR reads through MiXCR, listing each CDR3 protein once. The sample holds around 20,000 distinct CDR3 sequences, over 25% seen once. Looked up from germline, CDR1 is GTSNPN and CDR2 is SVGIG (reference sequence). The trim removed 5 bases at V and 8 bases at J, leaving 4 bases unmatched. The CDR3 has 11 residues. The chain employs TRBV30 and TRBJ2-5, with TRBD2 matching 8 bases. The clonotype comes from a human donor who had recovered from COVID-19. The sample was blood. The CDR3, as DNA: TGTGCCTGGGACCGGGGGGGCACCCAGTACTTC. Translating gives CAWDRGGTQYF.